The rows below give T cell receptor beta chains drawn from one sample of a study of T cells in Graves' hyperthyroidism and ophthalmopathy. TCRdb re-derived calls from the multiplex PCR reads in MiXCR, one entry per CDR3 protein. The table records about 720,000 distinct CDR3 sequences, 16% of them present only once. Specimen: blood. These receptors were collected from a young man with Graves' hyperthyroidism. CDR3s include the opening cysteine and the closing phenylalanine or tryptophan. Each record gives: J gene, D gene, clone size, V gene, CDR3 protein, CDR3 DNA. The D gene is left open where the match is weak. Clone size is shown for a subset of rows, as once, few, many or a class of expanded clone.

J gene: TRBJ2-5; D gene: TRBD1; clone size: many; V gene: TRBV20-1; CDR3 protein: CSARDPQGAGETQYF; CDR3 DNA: TGCAGTGCTAGAGACCCCCAGGGGGCAGGAGAGACCCAGTACTTC
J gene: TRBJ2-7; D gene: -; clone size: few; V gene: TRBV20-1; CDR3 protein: CSARDRGGTVYEQYF; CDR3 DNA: TGCAGTGCTAGAGATCGGGGAGGGACAGTCTACGAGCAGTACTTC
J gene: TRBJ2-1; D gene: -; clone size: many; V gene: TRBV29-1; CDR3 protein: CSVAQRRDNEQFF; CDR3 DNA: TGCAGCGTTGCCCAGCGAAGGGACAATGAGCAGTTCTTC
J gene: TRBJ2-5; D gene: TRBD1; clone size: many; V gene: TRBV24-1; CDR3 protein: CATSGTRTGGGETQYF; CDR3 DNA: TGTGCCACCAGTGGGACCCGGACAGGGGGCGGTGAGACCCAGTACTTC
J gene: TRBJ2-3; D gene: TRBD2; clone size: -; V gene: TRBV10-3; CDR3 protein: CAISEGVAGDDTQYF; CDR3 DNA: TGTGCCATCAGTGAAGGGGTAGCGGGAGATGATACGCAGTATTTT
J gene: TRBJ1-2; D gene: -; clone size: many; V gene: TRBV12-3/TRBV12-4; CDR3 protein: CASSLARGLYGYTF; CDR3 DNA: TGTGCCAGCAGTTTAGCGCGCGGGCTCTATGGCTACACCTTC
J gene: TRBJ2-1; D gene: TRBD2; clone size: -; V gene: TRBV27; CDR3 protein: CASSLSSAGGNEQFF; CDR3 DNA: TGTGCCAGCAGTTTATCGTCAGCGGGAGGCAATGAGCAGTTCTTC
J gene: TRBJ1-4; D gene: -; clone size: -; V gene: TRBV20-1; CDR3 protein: CSAMGEKLFF; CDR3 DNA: TGCAGTGCTATGGGGGAAAAACTGTTTTTT
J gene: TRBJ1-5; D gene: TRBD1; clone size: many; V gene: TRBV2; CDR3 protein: CASSPLQGNQPQHF; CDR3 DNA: TGTGCCAGCAGTCCATTACAGGGGAATCAGCCCCAGCATTTT
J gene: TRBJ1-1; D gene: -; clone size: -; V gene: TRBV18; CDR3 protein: CASSPPRSKNTEAFF; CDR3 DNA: TGTGCCAGCTCTCCCCCACGGAGTAAGAACACTGAAGCTTTCTTT
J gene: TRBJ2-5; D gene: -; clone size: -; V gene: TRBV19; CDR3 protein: CASSIHGEETQYF; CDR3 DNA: TGTGCCAGTAGTATTCATGGTGAAGAGACCCAGTACTTC
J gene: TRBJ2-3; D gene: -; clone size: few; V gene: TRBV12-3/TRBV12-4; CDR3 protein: CASSPTAPYTDTQYF; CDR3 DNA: TGTGCCAGCAGCCCGACAGCGCCATACACAGATACGCAGTATTTT
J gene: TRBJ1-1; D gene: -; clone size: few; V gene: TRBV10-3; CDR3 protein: CAISDRGDTEAFF; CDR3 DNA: TGTGCCATCAGTGACAGGGGCGACACTGAAGCTTTCTTT
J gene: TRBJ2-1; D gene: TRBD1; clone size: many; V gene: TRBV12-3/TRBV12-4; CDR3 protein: CASSYGTGGEQFF; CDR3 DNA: TGTGCCAGCAGCTACGGGACAGGGGGAGAGCAGTTCTTC
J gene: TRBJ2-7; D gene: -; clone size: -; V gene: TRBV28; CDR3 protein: CASRQVGAFSYEQYF; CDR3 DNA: TGTGCCAGTAGGCAAGTAGGGGCCTTCTCCTACGAGCAGTACTTC
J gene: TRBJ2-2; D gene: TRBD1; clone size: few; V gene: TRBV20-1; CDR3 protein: CSARDGRGTGELFF; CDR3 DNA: TGCAGTGCTAGAGATGGCAGGGGGACCGGGGAGCTGTTTTTT
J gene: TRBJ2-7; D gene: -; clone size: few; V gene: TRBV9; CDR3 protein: CASEIFSRWQYF; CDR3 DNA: TGTGCCAGCGAGATATTCAGCCGCTGGCAGTACTTC
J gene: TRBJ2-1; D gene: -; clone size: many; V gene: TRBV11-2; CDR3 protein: CASSPSRQGIYNEQFF; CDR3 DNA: TGTGCCAGCAGCCCGAGCCGGCAGGGCATTTACAATGAGCAGTTCTTC
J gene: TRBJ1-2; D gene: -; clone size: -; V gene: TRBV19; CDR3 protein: CASSRGAGNYGYTF; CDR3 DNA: TGTGCCAGTAGTCGAGGGGCGGGTAACTATGGCTACACCTTC
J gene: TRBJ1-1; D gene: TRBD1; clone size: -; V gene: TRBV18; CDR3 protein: CASSPPGAGGGTEAFF; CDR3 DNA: TGTGCCAGCTCACCACCGGGGGCAGGGGGCGGCACTGAAGCTTTCTTT
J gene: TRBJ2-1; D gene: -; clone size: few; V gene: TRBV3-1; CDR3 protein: CASSDGDYNEQFF; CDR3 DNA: TGTGCCAGCAGTGACGGGGACTACAATGAGCAGTTCTTC
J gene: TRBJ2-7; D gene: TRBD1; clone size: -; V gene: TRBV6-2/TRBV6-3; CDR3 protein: CASSRDRIFEQYF; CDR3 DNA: TGTGCCAGCAGTCGGGACAGGATTTTCGAGCAGTACTTC
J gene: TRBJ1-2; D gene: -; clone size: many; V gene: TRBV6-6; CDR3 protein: CASSYSGSGRGNYGYTF; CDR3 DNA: TGTGCCAGCAGTTATTCGGGCAGCGGACGGGGAAACTATGGCTACACCTTC
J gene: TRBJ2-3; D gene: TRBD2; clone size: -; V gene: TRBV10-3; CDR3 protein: CAISEPGLAGPDTQYF; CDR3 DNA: TGTGCCATCAGTGAACCGGGACTAGCGGGACCGGATACGCAGTATTTT
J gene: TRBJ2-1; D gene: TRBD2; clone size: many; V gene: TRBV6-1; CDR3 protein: CASTPVAGGNSEQFF; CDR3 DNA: TGTGCCAGCACCCCAGTAGCGGGAGGGAACAGTGAGCAGTTCTTC
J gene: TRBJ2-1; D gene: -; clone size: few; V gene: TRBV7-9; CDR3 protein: CASSFPSLNEQFF; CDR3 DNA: TGTGCCAGCAGCTTTCCTAGCCTCAATGAGCAGTTCTTC
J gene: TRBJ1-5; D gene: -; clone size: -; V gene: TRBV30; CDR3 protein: CAWRSGFSNQPQHF; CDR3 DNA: TGTGCCTGGAGATCCGGATTTAGCAATCAGCCCCAGCATTTT
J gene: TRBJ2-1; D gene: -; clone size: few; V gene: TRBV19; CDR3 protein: CASSIFRPGEQFF; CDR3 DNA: TGTGCCAGTAGTATATTCAGGCCTGGAGAGCAGTTCTTC
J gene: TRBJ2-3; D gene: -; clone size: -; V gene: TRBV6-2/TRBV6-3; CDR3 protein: CASSPGDSVGSDTQYF; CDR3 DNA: TGTGCCAGCAGCCCCGGTGACTCCGTAGGCTCGGATACGCAGTATTTT
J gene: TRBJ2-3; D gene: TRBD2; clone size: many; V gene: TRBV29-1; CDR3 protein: CSAIAGGTDTQYF; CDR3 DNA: TGCAGCGCGATAGCGGGAGGCACAGATACGCAGTATTTT
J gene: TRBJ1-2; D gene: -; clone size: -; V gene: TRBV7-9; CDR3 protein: CASSSPGDFYGYTF; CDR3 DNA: TGTGCCAGCAGCAGTCCAGGGGACTTCTATGGCTACACCTTC
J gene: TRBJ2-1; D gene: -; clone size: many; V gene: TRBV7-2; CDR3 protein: CASSEDQRTYNEQFF; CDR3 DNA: TGTGCCAGCAGCGAGGACCAGCGGACCTACAATGAGCAGTTCTTC
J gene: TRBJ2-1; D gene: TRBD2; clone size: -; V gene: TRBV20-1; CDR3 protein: CSARVLVGSGTEREASYNEQFF; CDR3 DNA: TGCAGTGCTAGAGTACTCGTAGGCTCAGGGACGGAGCGGGAGGCCTCCTACAATGAGCAGTTCTTC
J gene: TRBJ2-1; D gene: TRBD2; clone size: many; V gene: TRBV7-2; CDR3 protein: CASSYIAGGYNEQFF; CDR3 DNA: TGTGCCAGCAGTTACATAGCGGGAGGGTACAATGAGCAGTTCTTC
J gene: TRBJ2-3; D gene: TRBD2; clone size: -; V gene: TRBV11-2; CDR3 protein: CASSLVILAGTDTQYF; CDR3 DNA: TGTGCCAGCAGCTTAGTTATCCTAGCGGGCACAGATACGCAGTATTTT
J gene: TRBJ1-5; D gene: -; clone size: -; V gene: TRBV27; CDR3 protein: CASSLSNSNQPQHF; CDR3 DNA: TGTGCCAGCAGTTTATCCAATAGCAATCAGCCCCAGCATTTT
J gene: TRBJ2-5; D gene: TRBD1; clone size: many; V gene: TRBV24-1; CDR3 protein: CATSDPGGQETQYF; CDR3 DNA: TGTGCCACCAGTGACCCAGGGGGCCAAGAGACCCAGTACTTC
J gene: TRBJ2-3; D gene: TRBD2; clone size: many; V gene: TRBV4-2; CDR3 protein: CASSQGGLAGTLTDTQYF; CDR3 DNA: TGTGCCAGCAGCCAAGGGGGACTAGCGGGAACGTTGACAGATACGCAGTATTTT
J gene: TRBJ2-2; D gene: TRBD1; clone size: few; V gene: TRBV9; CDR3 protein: CASSIPGQALPGELFF; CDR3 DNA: TGTGCCAGCAGTATACCGGGACAGGCGCTCCCCGGGGAGCTGTTTTTT
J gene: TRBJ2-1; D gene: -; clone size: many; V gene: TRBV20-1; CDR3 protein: CSARDDGASNEQFF; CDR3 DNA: TGCAGTGCTAGAGATGACGGGGCCTCCAATGAGCAGTTCTTC
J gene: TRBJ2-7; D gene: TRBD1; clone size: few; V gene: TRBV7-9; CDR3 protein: CASSSSGTGVEQYF; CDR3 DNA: TGTGCCAGCAGCTCCTCCGGGACAGGGGTTGAGCAGTACTTC
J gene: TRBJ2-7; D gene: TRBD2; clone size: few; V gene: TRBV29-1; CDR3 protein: CSVEVSPHLASGSYEQYF; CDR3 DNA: TGCAGCGTTGAAGTCTCCCCCCACTTGGCTAGCGGGAGCTACGAGCAGTACTTC